The rows below give T cell receptor beta chains drawn from one sample of a study of cytomegalovirus exposure and HLA in healthy donors. TCRdb's copy holds only in-frame clones and misses some; the assay was immunoSEQ multiplex PCR. The sample includes more than 95,000 clones, roughly three fifths of them seen just once. Specimen: PBMCs. Source of these receptors: a man aged 60-69 years in good health and CMV-seronegative. CDR3s include the opening cysteine and the closing phenylalanine or tryptophan. The D gene is left open where the match is weak. Where a row states a size, it is once, few, many or the class of an expanded clone; other rows omit it.

clone size: once; J gene: TRBJ2-1; D gene: .; V gene: TRBV20-1; CDR3 protein: CSAPRGNEQFF; CDR3 DNA: TGCAGTGCCCCGAGAGGTAATGAGCAGTTCTTC
clone size: .; J gene: TRBJ1-1; D gene: .; V gene: TRBV19; CDR3 protein: CASSTPRENTEAFF; CDR3 DNA: TGTGCCAGTAGTACGCCGAGGGAGAACACTGAAGCTTTCTTT
clone size: .; J gene: TRBJ2-3; D gene: .; V gene: TRBV30; CDR3 protein: CAWSVTGSPTDTQYF; CDR3 DNA: TGTGCCTGGAGTGTAACCGGGTCTCCCACAGATACGCAGTATTTT
clone size: few; J gene: TRBJ1-1; D gene: .; V gene: TRBV2; CDR3 protein: CASSEVGGATEAFF; CDR3 DNA: TGTGCCAGCAGTGAAGTGGGGGGGGCTACTGAAGCTTTCTTT
clone size: few; J gene: TRBJ2-6; D gene: .; V gene: TRBV30; CDR3 protein: CAWSVLLAGTSGANVLTF; CDR3 DNA: TGTGCCTGGAGTGTCTTGCTAGCCGGAACCTCTGGGGCCAACGTCCTGACTTTC
clone size: .; J gene: TRBJ2-6; D gene: TRBD1; V gene: TRBV19; CDR3 protein: CASSDRDRGIKAGANVLTF; CDR3 DNA: TGTGCCAGTAGTGACCGGGACAGGGGTATAAAGGCTGGGGCCAACGTCCTGACTTTC
clone size: .; J gene: TRBJ1-1; D gene: TRBD1; V gene: TRBV6-6; CDR3 protein: CASSYYRGLLEAFF; CDR3 DNA: TGTGCCAGCAGTTACTACAGGGGGCTGCTGGAAGCTTTCTTT
clone size: .; J gene: TRBJ1-2; D gene: TRBD1; V gene: TRBV6-1; CDR3 protein: CASSELPGQRYYGYTF; CDR3 DNA: TGTGCCAGCAGTGAACTCCCGGGACAGCGATACTATGGCTACACCTTC
clone size: .; J gene: TRBJ2-4; D gene: .; V gene: TRBV30; CDR3 protein: CAWSPAGAKNIQYF; CDR3 DNA: TGTGCCTGGAGTCCAGCGGGAGCCAAAAACATTCAGTACTTC
clone size: .; J gene: TRBJ1-3; D gene: .; V gene: TRBV28; CDR3 protein: CASSFDIGGAGNTIYF; CDR3 DNA: TGTGCCAGCAGTTTCGACATAGGGGGTGCTGGAAACACCATATATTTT
clone size: once; J gene: TRBJ1-4; D gene: TRBD1; V gene: TRBV28; CDR3 protein: CASSFRTGGNEKLFF; CDR3 DNA: TGTGCCAGCAGTTTTCGAACAGGGGGCAATGAAAAACTGTTTTTT
clone size: .; J gene: TRBJ2-3; D gene: .; V gene: TRBV18; CDR3 protein: CASSPAGSTDTQYF; CDR3 DNA: TGTGCCAGCTCACCGGCGGGTAGCACAGATACGCAGTATTTT
clone size: .; J gene: TRBJ2-3; D gene: TRBD2; V gene: TRBV5-6; CDR3 protein: CASSYGGKSDTQYF; CDR3 DNA: TGTGCCAGCAGCTACGGGGGGAAATCTGATACGCAGTATTTT
clone size: .; J gene: TRBJ1-1; D gene: .; V gene: TRBV6-5; CDR3 protein: CASSYLGVMNTEAFF; CDR3 DNA: TGTGCCAGCAGTTACTTAGGGGTCATGAACACTGAGGCTTTCTTT
clone size: once; J gene: TRBJ1-5; D gene: TRBD1; V gene: TRBV30; CDR3 protein: CAWSRTGYQPQHF; CDR3 DNA: TGTGCCTGGAGCCGGACAGGGTATCAGCCCCAGCATTTT
clone size: .; J gene: TRBJ1-2; D gene: TRBD1; V gene: TRBV15; CDR3 protein: CATSTGTGGNYGYTF; CDR3 DNA: TGTGCCACCAGCACCGGGACAGGGGGCAACTATGGCTACACCTTC
clone size: .; J gene: TRBJ1-6; D gene: .; V gene: TRBV6-1; CDR3 protein: CASSDRFGRGSPLHF; CDR3 DNA: TGTGCCAGCAGTGACCGGTTCGGCCGAGGGTCACCCCTCCACTTT
clone size: .; J gene: TRBJ2-3; D gene: .; V gene: TRBV7-3; CDR3 protein: CASTPGKVTTVDTQYF; CDR3 DNA: TGTGCCAGCACCCCAGGAAAAGTCACCACGGTCGATACGCAGTATTTT
clone size: few; J gene: TRBJ1-2; D gene: .; V gene: TRBV14; CDR3 protein: CASSQVTGNYGYTF; CDR3 DNA: TGTGCCAGCAGCCAAGTAACAGGGAACTATGGCTACACCTTC
clone size: .; J gene: TRBJ1-6; D gene: .; V gene: TRBV5-1; CDR3 protein: CASTGSSYNSPLHF; CDR3 DNA: TGCGCCAGCACCGGGAGCTCCTATAATTCACCCCTCCACTTT
clone size: .; J gene: TRBJ2-2; D gene: .; V gene: TRBV5-1; CDR3 protein: CASSLSGNTGELFF; CDR3 DNA: TGCGCCAGCAGCTTGTCGGGAAACACCGGGGAGCTGTTTTTT
clone size: few; J gene: TRBJ1-2; D gene: .; V gene: TRBV9; CDR3 protein: CASSVGPELAYGYTF; CDR3 DNA: TGTGCCAGCAGCGTAGGTCCAGAGCTAGCCTATGGCTACACCTTC
clone size: .; J gene: TRBJ1-6; D gene: .; V gene: TRBV2; CDR3 protein: CASSSPTGNSPLHF; CDR3 DNA: TGTGCCAGCAGTTCCCCCACAGGGAATTCACCCCTCCACTTT
clone size: .; J gene: TRBJ2-7; D gene: .; V gene: TRBV7-3; CDR3 protein: CASSLSGGSINEQYF; CDR3 DNA: TGTGCCAGCAGCTTATCTGGGGGCAGTATCAACGAGCAGTACTTC
clone size: .; J gene: TRBJ2-2; D gene: .; V gene: TRBV4-1; CDR3 protein: CASSQVDRRTGELFF; CDR3 DNA: TGCGCCAGCAGCCAAGTCGATCGGAGGACCGGGGAGCTGTTTTTT
clone size: .; J gene: TRBJ2-7; D gene: .; V gene: TRBV10-3; CDR3 protein: CAISESADYEQYF; CDR3 DNA: TGTGCCATCAGTGAGTCAGCGGATTACGAGCAGTACTTC
clone size: .; J gene: TRBJ2-7; D gene: .; V gene: TRBV2; CDR3 protein: CASSVEGLGYEQYF; CDR3 DNA: TGTGCCAGCAGTGTGGAGGGTCTTGGGTACGAGCAGTACTTC
clone size: .; J gene: TRBJ2-1; D gene: TRBD2; V gene: TRBV5-4; CDR3 protein: CASSLAVERGNNEQFF; CDR3 DNA: TGTGCCAGCAGCTTGGCCGTCGAGCGGGGAAACAATGAGCAGTTCTTC
clone size: once; J gene: TRBJ2-3; D gene: TRBD1; V gene: TRBV11-3; CDR3 protein: CASSLDTGGEFDTQYF; CDR3 DNA: TGTGCCAGCAGCTTAGACACAGGGGGCGAATTTGATACGCAGTATTTT
clone size: .; J gene: TRBJ2-2; D gene: .; V gene: TRBV19; CDR3 protein: CASSRSRAANTGELFF; CDR3 DNA: TGTGCCAGTAGTAGGAGCAGGGCAGCCAACACCGGGGAGCTGTTTTTT
clone size: .; J gene: TRBJ1-2; D gene: TRBD1; V gene: TRBV18; CDR3 protein: CASSPETGARGYTF; CDR3 DNA: TGTGCCAGCTCACCAGAGACAGGGGCCCGCGGCTACACCTTC
clone size: .; J gene: TRBJ2-5; D gene: TRBD2; V gene: TRBV14; CDR3 protein: CASSQMFPSGQETQYF; CDR3 DNA: TGTGCCAGCAGCCAAATGTTCCCTAGCGGGCAAGAGACCCAGTACTTC
clone size: few; J gene: TRBJ1-6; D gene: TRBD1; V gene: TRBV6-4; CDR3 protein: CASRPQTGGNSPLHF; CDR3 DNA: TGTGCCAGCAGACCCCAGACAGGGGGCAACTCACCCCTCCACTTT
clone size: few; J gene: TRBJ1-2; D gene: .; V gene: TRBV5-6; CDR3 protein: CASSLGVNYGYTF; CDR3 DNA: TGTGCCAGCAGCTTAGGGGTGAACTATGGCTACACCTTC
clone size: .; J gene: TRBJ2-3; D gene: TRBD1; V gene: TRBV2; CDR3 protein: CASSPSRTGTGQTDTQYF; CDR3 DNA: TGTGCCAGCAGTCCTTCCCGTACCGGGACAGGCCAAACAGATACGCAGTATTTT
clone size: .; J gene: TRBJ2-1; D gene: .; V gene: TRBV5-1; CDR3 protein: CASSLEGYIEQFF; CDR3 DNA: TGCGCCAGCAGCCTGGAGGGGTACATTGAGCAGTTCTTC
clone size: .; J gene: TRBJ2-7; D gene: .; V gene: TRBV6-5; CDR3 protein: CASSYVSGSYEQYF; CDR3 DNA: TGTGCCAGCAGTTACGTCAGCGGATCCTACGAGCAGTACTTC
clone size: .; J gene: TRBJ1-1; D gene: .; V gene: TRBV6-6; CDR3 protein: CASRSGAGAEAFF; CDR3 DNA: TGTGCCAGCAGATCTGGTGCGGGGGCTGAAGCTTTCTTT
clone size: .; J gene: TRBJ2-7; D gene: TRBD1; V gene: TRBV11-1; CDR3 protein: CASSLARDRVISYEQYF; CDR3 DNA: TGTGCCAGCAGCTTGGCGCGGGACAGGGTGATTTCCTACGAGCAGTACTTC
clone size: .; J gene: TRBJ2-2; D gene: TRBD2; V gene: TRBV9; CDR3 protein: CASSAAGGNTGELFF; CDR3 DNA: TGTGCCAGCAGCGCAGCGGGAGGGAACACCGGGGAGCTGTTTTTT
clone size: .; J gene: TRBJ2-7; D gene: .; V gene: TRBV29-1; CDR3 protein: CSVGTGPYEQYF; CDR3 DNA: TGCAGCGTTGGTACAGGTCCCTACGAGCAGTACTTC
clone size: .; J gene: TRBJ1-3; D gene: .; V gene: TRBV11-1; CDR3 protein: CASSSGTWGNTIYF; CDR3 DNA: TGTGCCAGCAGCAGTGGCACGTGGGGAAACACCATATATTTT
clone size: .; J gene: TRBJ2-7; D gene: TRBD2; V gene: TRBV6-1; CDR3 protein: CASIRELAGGHEQYF; CDR3 DNA: TGTGCCAGCATCCGAGAACTAGCGGGAGGGCACGAGCAGTACTTC
clone size: few; J gene: TRBJ1-4; D gene: .; V gene: TRBV2; CDR3 protein: CASTEGGSMGEKLFF; CDR3 DNA: TGTGCCAGCACCGAGGGGGGGAGCATGGGTGAAAAACTGTTTTTT
clone size: .; J gene: TRBJ2-1; D gene: TRBD2; V gene: TRBV6-5; CDR3 protein: CASRPGLGSNEQFF; CDR3 DNA: TGTGCCAGCAGGCCGGGACTAGGGTCCAATGAGCAGTTCTTC
clone size: few; J gene: TRBJ1-5; D gene: .; V gene: TRBV18; CDR3 protein: CASSPVYSNQPQHF; CDR3 DNA: TGTGCCAGCTCACCCGTTTATAGCAATCAGCCCCAGCATTTT
clone size: .; J gene: TRBJ2-2; D gene: .; V gene: TRBV2; CDR3 protein: CASKVAAGADTGELFF; CDR3 DNA: TGTGCCAGCAAAGTCGCGGCAGGGGCGGACACCGGGGAGCTGTTTTTT
clone size: few; J gene: TRBJ2-1; D gene: .; V gene: TRBV5-1; CDR3 protein: CASSLSAQAAFPYNEQFF; CDR3 DNA: TGCGCCAGCAGCTTGTCCGCTCAGGCCGCCTTTCCATACAATGAGCAGTTCTTC
clone size: .; J gene: TRBJ2-5; D gene: TRBD1; V gene: TRBV10-3; CDR3 protein: CAIMGDRDVKTQYF; CDR3 DNA: TGTGCCATCATGGGGGACAGGGATGTAAAGACCCAGTACTTC
clone size: .; J gene: TRBJ2-6; D gene: TRBD1; V gene: TRBV19; CDR3 protein: CASLWTGRSGANVLTF; CDR3 DNA: TGTGCCAGTCTATGGACAGGACGCTCTGGGGCCAACGTCCTGACTTTC
clone size: .; J gene: TRBJ2-7; D gene: TRBD1; V gene: TRBV19; CDR3 protein: CASSTQGQGASEQYF; CDR3 DNA: TGTGCCAGTAGTACCCAGGGACAGGGGGCGTCCGAGCAGTACTTC